Included here is one T cell receptor (beta chain) sequence, with context. Its antigen is still unknown. Next came a second PCR, run for about 7 to 12 cycles, which used a sample-barcoded 5' primer along with a J-beta primer mix. Individual samples furnished no less than 3 million CDR3-containing paired-end reads apiece. TCRdb ran MiXCR on the 5' RACE reads and lists one entry per CDR3 protein. The data show hundreds of thousands of distinct CDR3 sequences, with roughly 64% seen just once and 20% to 25% held by the top ten. CDR1 is ENHRY and CDR2 is SYGVKD in the germline V gene. The CDR3 loop spans 14 amino acids. Trimming took 6 bases from V and 0 from J, leaving 9 bases between them. The data are from a study of blood T cells in healthy people across ages. The study, taken as a whole, reports: Strongly correlated with naive T cell percentage was TCR beta diversity.

Every donor provided 7.5 to 10 milliliters of peripheral blood. This sequence originates from a man between 25 and 39 years old in good health. This chain links TRBV10-3 with TRBJ1-3; D perhaps matches TRBD1 (5 bases). The sequencing input was blood. For the CDR3, the DNA is TGTGCCATCAGACCGGGGGACTCTGGAAACACCATATATTTT. It is translated as CAIRPGDSGNTIYF.